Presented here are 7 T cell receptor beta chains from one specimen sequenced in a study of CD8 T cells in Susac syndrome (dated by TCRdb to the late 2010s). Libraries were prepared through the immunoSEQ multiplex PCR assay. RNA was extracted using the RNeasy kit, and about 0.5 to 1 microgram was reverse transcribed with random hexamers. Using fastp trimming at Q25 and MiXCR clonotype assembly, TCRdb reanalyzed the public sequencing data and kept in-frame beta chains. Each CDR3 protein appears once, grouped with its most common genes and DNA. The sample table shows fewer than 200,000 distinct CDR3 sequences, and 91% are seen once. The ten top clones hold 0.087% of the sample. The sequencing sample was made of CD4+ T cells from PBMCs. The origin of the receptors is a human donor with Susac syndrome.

Here the CDR3 DNA reads TGTGCCAGCAGCTCACCGGAAGGACTCCGGGGCGGGACCCAGTACTTC. Amino acid sequence: CASSSPEGLRGGTQYF. This chain connects TRBV27 to TRBJ2-5; D may match TRBD1 or TRBD2 (5 bases each). V was pared by 6 bases and J by 7 bases, with 24 bases between. The CDR3 runs to 16 residues. CDR1 and CDR2 (germline): MNHEY, SMNVEV (reference sequence).

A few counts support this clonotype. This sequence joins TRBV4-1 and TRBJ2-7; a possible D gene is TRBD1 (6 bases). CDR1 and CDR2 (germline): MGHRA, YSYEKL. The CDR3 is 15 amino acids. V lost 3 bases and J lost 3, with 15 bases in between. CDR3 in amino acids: CASSQRGGSSYEQYF. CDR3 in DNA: TGCGCCAGCAGCCAGCGAGGGGGTAGCAGCTACGAGCAGTACTTC.

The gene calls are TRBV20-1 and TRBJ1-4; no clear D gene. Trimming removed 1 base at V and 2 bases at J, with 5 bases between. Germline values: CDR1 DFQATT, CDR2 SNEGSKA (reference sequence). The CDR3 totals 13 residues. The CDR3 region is CSARGSTNEKLFF. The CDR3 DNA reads TGCAGTGCTAGAGGGAGCACTAATGAAAAACTGTTTTTT.

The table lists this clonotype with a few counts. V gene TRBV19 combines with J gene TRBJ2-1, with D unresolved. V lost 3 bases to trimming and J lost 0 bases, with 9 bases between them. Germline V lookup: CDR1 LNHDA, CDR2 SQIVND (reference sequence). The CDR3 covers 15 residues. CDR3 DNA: TGTGCCAGTAGTATCTCGGCCTACTCCTACAATGAGCAGTTCTTC. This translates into CASSISAYSYNEQFF.

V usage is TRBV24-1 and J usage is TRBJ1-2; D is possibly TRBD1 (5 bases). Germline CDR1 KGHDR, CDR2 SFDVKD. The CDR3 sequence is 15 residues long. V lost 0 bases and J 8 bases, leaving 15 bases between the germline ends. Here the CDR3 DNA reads TGTGCCACCAGTGATTTGTTGGGACCAGATGGAGGCTACACCTTC. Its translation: CATSDLLGPDGGYTF.

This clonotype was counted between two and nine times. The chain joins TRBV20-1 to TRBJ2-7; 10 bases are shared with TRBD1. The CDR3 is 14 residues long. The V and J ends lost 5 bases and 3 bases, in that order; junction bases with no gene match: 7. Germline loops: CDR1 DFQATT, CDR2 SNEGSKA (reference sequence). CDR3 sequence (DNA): TGCAGTGCTGGGAAGACAGGGGGCTACTACGAGCAGTACTTC. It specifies CSAGKTGGYYEQYF.

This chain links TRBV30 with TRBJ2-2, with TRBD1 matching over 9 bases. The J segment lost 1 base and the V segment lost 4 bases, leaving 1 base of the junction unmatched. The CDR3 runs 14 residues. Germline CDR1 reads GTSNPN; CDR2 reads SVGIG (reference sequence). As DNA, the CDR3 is TGTGCCTGGATGGGACAGGGGAACACCGGGGAGCTGTTTTTT. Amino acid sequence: CAWMGQGNTGELFF.